This TCR beta chain came from a study of PD-L1 blockade in urothelial cancer. About the study: A median approximately 150,000 T cells were found in blood samples.

V dropped 5 bases and J dropped 0; count of bases not matched to a gene: 5. CDR1 is MNHEY and CDR2 is SVGAGI in the germline V gene. The CDR3 totals 15 residues. In each PCR, synthetic TCR analog templates were spiked in. Generated by immunoSEQ multiplex PCR, the TCRdb table keeps only in-frame clones and is missing some. The sample contains tens of thousands of clones, more than 75% of which appear only once. Time point defined: peripheral blood 6 weeks after treatment start. Patients had urothelial carcinoma that was locally advanced or metastatic. Samples spanned pretreatment and treatment, with 1 to 8 time points per patient.

This sequence joins TRBV6-5 and TRBJ2-3, with TRBD2 matching over 7 bases. This sequence originates from a man aged 55 to 69 with urothelial cancer. The sequenced sample was PBMCs, obtained around atezolizumab (anti-PD-L1) treatment. CDR3 coding DNA: TGTGCCAGCAGTCCGACTAGCCTTAGCACAGATACGCAGTATTTT. Encoded protein: CASSPTSLSTDTQYF.